The 20 T cell receptor beta chains given below trace back to one sample, sequenced in a study of blood T cell repertoires in COVID-19. This table comes from immunoSEQ multiplex PCR, and its TCRdb copy is limited to in-frame clones, with some not included. Among some 700,000 clones, more than 80% were seen once, and the ten largest hold roughly 0.26%. Sequencing used peripheral blood. These receptors all come from a woman aged 18-29 years with acute or convalescent COVID-19.

The chain couples TRBV20-1 to TRBJ1-2; D remains unclear. Trimming removed 2 bases from V and 10 bases from J, with 5 bases in between. CDR3 length: 9 amino acids. Germline V gene data show CDR1 as DFQATT and CDR2 as SNEGSKA (reference sequence). CDR3 nucleotides: TGCAGTGCTAGACCGTTCTACACCTTC. Protein sequence: CSARPFYTF.

This chain connects TRBV19 to TRBJ1-1; 8 bases agree with TRBD1. CDR3 length equals 13 residues. Germline CDR1 LNHDA, CDR2 SQIVND (reference sequence). Losses at the gene ends were 6 bases for V and 3 bases for J; bases not matched to a gene: 3. CDR3 sequence reads: CASSPTGDTEAFF. In nucleotides, the CDR3 is TGTGCCAGTAGCCCGACAGGGGACACTGAAGCTTTCTTT.

The V call is TRBV19, the J call TRBJ2-7; TRBD2 agrees at 7 bases. V shed 4 bases and J 5 bases; nucleotides not matched to a gene: 11. Germline lookup yields CDR1 LNHDA and CDR2 SQIVND (reference sequence). The CDR3 covers 15 residues. CDR3 loop: CASSRESGVSHEQYF. CDR3 nucleotide sequence: TGTGCCAGTAGTAGAGAGAGCGGGGTAAGTCACGAGCAGTACTTC.

The chain is built from TRBV30 and TRBJ1-5; D not certain. Between the trimmed V and J ends, which lost 4 bases and 2 bases, there was a span of 12 bases. This CDR3 region has 14 residues. Germline CDR1 and CDR2: GTSNPN and SVGIG (reference sequence). This CDR3 is CAWNRVGGNQPQHF. The CDR3 DNA reads as TGTGCCTGGAACCGGGTCGGGGGCAATCAGCCCCAGCATTTT.

The rearrangement uses TRBV7-3 and TRBJ1-2; D is unresolved. The CDR3 length is 13 residues. Trimming removed 5 bases from V and 7 bases from J, with 14 bases in between. CDR1 is SGHTA and CDR2 is FQGTGA in the germline V gene. The CDR3 DNA is TGTGCCAGCAGCCCCGATCGGTATTCTGGCTACACCTTC. Translation: CASSPDRYSGYTF.

The chain recombines TRBV27 with TRBJ1-1; 9 bases align to TRBD1. CDR3 size: 16 residues. After removal of 6 bases from V and 1 base from J, the junction contained 9 bases not matched to a gene. In germline, CDR1 is MNHEY, CDR2 SMNVEV (reference sequence). This CDR3 is CASSWGTGGSNTEAFF. The DNA for the CDR3 is TGTGCCAGCAGCTGGGGCACAGGGGGCTCGAACACTGAAGCTTTCTTT.

This rearrangement joins TRBV6-2 or TRBV6-3 to TRBJ2-1; 7 bases align to TRBD2. Germline V gives CDR1 MNHEY, CDR2 SVGEGT. This CDR3 has 18 amino acids. V shed 3 bases and J 8 bases; nucleotides not matched to a gene: 19. CDR3 nucleotide sequence: TGTGCCAGCAGTTATTCAGGAGAGCCGGGGGGAGGCGGCGATGAGCAGTTCTTC. Encoded protein: CASSYSGEPGGGGDEQFF.

The chain has TRBV29-1 and TRBJ2-1; TRBD2 agrees at 15 bases. Germline lookup yields CDR1 SQVTM and CDR2 ANQGSEA. This CDR3 comprises 18 residues. V was pared by 6 bases and J by 5 bases, with 14 bases of the junction left unmatched. The CDR3 sequence is CSVKRTSGGATPHNEQFF. The DNA of the CDR3 is TGCAGCGTGAAAAGGACTAGCGGGGGGGCGACCCCCCACAATGAGCAGTTCTTC.

This chain uses TRBV7-6 with TRBJ1-1, with TRBD1 as a possible D gene (5 bases). The CDR3 totals 16 residues. The V and J ends lost 1 base and 1 base respectively, with 13 bases between them. Germline V CDR1 and CDR2: SGHVS, FNYEAQ. CDR3 sequence reads: CASSLVIGQGNTEAFF. CDR3 DNA sequence: TGTGCCAGCAGCTTAGTCATCGGGCAGGGGAACACTGAAGCTTTCTTT.

In this sample, this clone turned up once. The V gene is TRBV4-3, the J gene TRBJ2-7; no definite D call. Germline CDR1 reads LGHNA; CDR2 reads YSLEER. The CDR3 covers 16 residues. V lost 0 bases and J 5 bases, leaving 17 bases between the germline ends. The CDR3 is CASSQDYPIQFNEQYF. CDR3 nucleotides: TGCGCCAGCAGCCAAGATTACCCGATTCAGTTTAACGAGCAGTACTTC.

The genes are TRBV28 and TRBJ1-1, with a tentative D call TRBD1 (5 bases). This CDR3 comprises 16 residues. Trimming removed 3 bases from V and 4 bases from J, with 18 bases in between. CDR1 and CDR2 from the germline V gene are MDHEN and SYDVKM. The CDR3 loop reads CASSLGGRIAPTEAFF. CDR3 nucleotides: TGTGCCAGCAGTTTGGGGGGAAGGATCGCTCCCACTGAAGCTTTCTTT.

The rearrangement uses TRBV3-1 (or the pseudogene TRBV3-2) and TRBJ2-7; TRBD1 aligns across 9 bases. CDR3 size: 16 residues. The germline gives CDR1 LGHDT, CDR2 YNNKEL (reference sequence). V shed 2 bases, J shed 5 bases, and the junction held 10 bases outside the gene matches. The DNA for the CDR3 is TGTGCCAGCAGCCAATACCTTGGGACAGGGAGCGACGAGCAGTACTTC. Translated, it gives CASSQYLGTGSDEQYF.

The rearrangement joins TRBV7-2 to TRBJ1-2, with 8 nucleotides matching TRBD1. V was clipped by 5 bases and J by 8 bases; unmatched bases: 4. The CDR3 totals 12 residues. CDR1 and CDR2 from the germline V gene are SGHTA and FQGNSA. The CDR3 loop reads CASSPGGRGYTF. In nucleotides, the CDR3 is TGTGCCAGCAGCCCAGGGGGCAGAGGCTACACCTTC.

V is TRBV18 and J is TRBJ1-2, with D possibly being TRBD1 (5 bases). V lost 0 bases, J lost 2 bases, and 10 bases lay in between. The CDR3 loop spans 15 amino acids. Germline V lookup: CDR1 KGHSH, CDR2 LQKENI. CDR3 DNA sequence: TGTGCCAGCTCACCACCGACAGTCCTCAACTATGGCTACACCTTC. Protein product: CASSPPTVLNYGYTF.

This clone was counted a few times. The chain combines TRBV6-4 with TRBJ1-6; 9 bases line up with TRBD1. The germline V gene encodes CDR1 MRHNA and CDR2 SNTAGT. Losses at the gene ends were 5 bases for V and 1 base for J; bases not matched to a gene: 9. This CDR3 has 18 residues. CDR3 sequence reads: CASSTGTGTSSYNSPLHF. The CDR3 DNA reads TGTGCCAGCAGTACGGGGACAGGGACCTCGTCCTATAATTCACCCCTCCACTTT.

The CDR3 nucleotides are TGTGCCAGTAGTACCGGGACAACTCCCGGGGAGCTGTTTTTT. Translating gives CASSTGTTPGELFF. The chain carries TRBV19 and TRBJ2-2; perhaps TRBD1 as D (6 bases). Germline CDR1 and CDR2: LNHDA and SQIVND (reference sequence). Deletions cut 4 bases from V and 6 bases from J, with 12 bases between. The CDR3 covers 14 residues.

J is TRBJ2-7 and V is TRBV5-1, with 7 bases that match TRBD2. The CDR3 sequence is 14 residues long. J gave up 4 bases and V 3 bases, and 7 bases lay outside the gene matches. CDR1 SGHRS and CDR2 YFSETQ come from the germline V gene. In DNA form, the CDR3 reads TGCGCCAGCAGCTGGAGCGGGGACGTATACGAGCAGTACTTC. Protein: CASSWSGDVYEQYF.

This clone showed up just once. The V and J genes are TRBV15 and TRBJ1-6; D unresolved. The CDR3 extends over 12 amino acids. Germline lookup yields CDR1 LNHNV and CDR2 YYDKDF (reference sequence). With 8 bases removed from V and 4 bases from J, the gap between germline ends came to 6 bases. CDR3 in amino acids: CATGSYNSPLHF. The CDR3 DNA reads TGTGCCACCGGCTCGTATAATTCACCCCTCCACTTT.

The rearrangement links TRBV3-1 (or the pseudogene TRBV3-2) to TRBJ2-1, with D hard to call. The CDR3 covers 15 residues. The germline V gene encodes CDR1 LGHDT and CDR2 YNNKEL (reference sequence). V lost 0 bases, J lost 7 bases, and 13 bases lay in between. The CDR3 here is CASSQDSLEENEQFF. CDR3 nucleotides: TGTGCCAGCAGCCAAGATTCGCTCGAGGAGAATGAGCAGTTCTTC.

This clone occurred once. The CDR3 spells CASSPWTGGNYGYTF. The CDR3 nucleotides are TGTGCCAGCAGCCCTTGGACAGGGGGGAACTATGGCTACACCTTC. The chain combines TRBV14 with TRBJ1-2, with 10 bases identical to TRBD1. V shed 4 bases, J shed 2 bases, and the junction held 4 bases outside the gene matches. CDR1 and CDR2 from the germline V gene are SGHDN and FVKESK. The CDR3 has 15 amino acids.